Detailed here is one T cell receptor beta chain. The CDR3 contains 13 residues. The germline V gene has CDR1 SGHRS and CDR2 YFSETQ. Trimming left V 7 bases short and J 2 bases short, with 11 bases between. Assay: immunoSEQ multiplex PCR; the TCRdb copy retains only in-frame clones and omits some. The data hold over 200,000 clones, with 86% observed a single time. This sample was taken from a study of blood T cell repertoires in COVID-19. The sample taken for sequencing was peripheral blood. This rearrangement joins TRBV5-1 to TRBJ2-3; D is possibly TRBD2 (7 bases). This clonotype was obtained from a man between 25 and 39 years old who had recovered from COVID-19. The CDR3 is CASGGGVTDTQYF. The CDR3 nucleotides are TGCGCCAGCGGAGGGGGGGTCACAGATACGCAGTATTTT. Supplemented by reference TRBV5-1 and TRBJ2-3, the full variable domain reads KAGVTQTPRYLIKTRGQQVTLSCSPISGHRSVSWYQQTPGQGLQFLFEYFSETQRNKGNFPGRFSGRQFSNSRSEMNVSTLELGDSALYLCASGGGVTDTQYFGPGTRLTVL.